A single sample gave rise to the 14 T cell receptor beta chains below, sequenced in a study of cytomegalovirus exposure and HLA in healthy donors. PCR involved 60 Vbeta and 13 Jbeta primers. Profiled with immunoSEQ multiplex PCR; TCRdb holds only in-frame clones, not every one. The table has 150,000 to 200,000 clones, 10% to 15% seen once. Specimen: PBMCs. These receptors came from a man aged 50-60 years in good health and CMV-seropositive.

This clone was counted only a few times. The rearrangement links TRBV19 to TRBJ2-2; TRBD1 aligns across 7 bases. Germline V lookup: CDR1 LNHDA, CDR2 SQIVND (reference sequence). CDR3 length: 15 residues. V shed 5 bases, J shed 6 bases, and the junction held 9 bases outside the gene matches. This CDR3 is CASSPSRQGAGELFF. In DNA, the CDR3 is TGTGCCAGTAGTCCTTCCCGACAGGGTGCCGGGGAGCTGTTTTTT.

The chain carries TRBV28 and TRBJ2-3; D is perhaps TRBD2 (5 bases). V lost 3 bases, J lost 1 base, and 8 bases lay in between. CDR3 size: 14 residues. In germline, CDR1 is MDHEN, CDR2 SYDVKM. The CDR3, as DNA: TGTGCCAGCAGTTTTCTTAGCGGCACAGATACGCAGTATTTT. Translated, it gives CASSFLSGTDTQYF.

This clone was seen a handful of times. The chain combines TRBV6-5 with TRBJ2-3; 7 bases line up with TRBD1. Germline trimming cut 6 bases from V and 7 bases from J; bases unmatched to any gene: 4. CDR3 length: 12 residues. CDR1 MNHEY and CDR2 SVGAGI come from the germline V gene. The CDR3 loop is CASRGTVYTQYF. The CDR3, as DNA: TGTGCCAGCAGGGGGACAGTTTATACGCAGTATTTT.

This clone was seen more than once but under ten times. The chain joins TRBV28 to TRBJ1-1; D call uncertain. Germline V lookup: CDR1 MDHEN, CDR2 SYDVKM. The CDR3 extends over 14 amino acids. With 3 bases removed from V and 4 bases from J, the gap between germline ends came to 12 bases. CDR3 loop: CASSLALPGTEAFF. The CDR3 DNA follows: TGTGCCAGCAGTTTGGCCCTTCCGGGCACTGAAGCTTTCTTT.

This clone came up a few times. The chain is built from TRBV25-1 and TRBJ1-2; tentatively, D is TRBD1 (6 bases). From germline, CDR1 is MGHDK and CDR2 SYGVNS. The CDR3 extends over 15 amino acids. V shed 3 bases and J shed 4 bases, with 15 bases lying between them. CDR3 sequence (DNA): TGTGCCAGCAGTGAGGCCCCAGTGGGGGCCTATGGCTACACCTTC. This codes for CASSEAPVGAYGYTF.

This clone has only a few counts. This chain connects TRBV6-5 to TRBJ2-7; no clear D. This CDR3 has 13 amino acids. Trimming left V 4 bases short and J 3 bases short, with 10 bases between. Germline CDR1 MNHEY, CDR2 SVGAGI. CDR3 region: CASSFIPSYEQYF. CDR3 DNA: TGTGCCAGCAGTTTTATTCCGAGCTACGAGCAGTACTTC.

This clone was observed a handful of times. The chain links TRBV10-2 to TRBJ1-1; 9 bases map to TRBD1. Per germline, CDR1 WSHSY and CDR2 SAAADI. V lost 4 bases to trimming and J lost 3 bases; unmatched junction nucleotides: 9. The length of the CDR3 is 16 residues. CDR3 DNA: TGCGCCAGCAGTGGCTCCGGGACAGGGATGTACACTGAAGCTTTCTTT. Translating gives CASSGSGTGMYTEAFF.

J is TRBJ2-2 and V is TRBV7-7; D is perhaps TRBD1 (5 bases). Germline V lookup: CDR1 SSHAT, CDR2 FNYEAQ (reference sequence). V lost 6 bases and J lost 7, with 18 bases in between. The length of the CDR3 is 15 residues. The CDR3 protein is CASRPEPGRNGELFF. The CDR3 DNA reads as TGTGCCAGCAGGCCGGAACCAGGGCGGAACGGGGAGCTGTTTTTT.

This clone was picked up a small number of times. The V and J genes are TRBV7-8 and TRBJ2-3, with D possibly matching TRBD2 (5 bases). Germline assignment: CDR1 SGHVS and CDR2 FQNEAQ. Trimming left V 5 bases short and J 2 bases short, with 11 bases between. There are 14 residues in the CDR3. This CDR3 reads CASSVGEYTDTQYF. CDR3 bases: TGTGCCAGCAGCGTCGGGGAATACACAGATACGCAGTATTTT.

The chain joins TRBV11-3 to TRBJ2-3, with a possible D match to TRBD2 (5 bases). This CDR3 spans 16 amino acids. Trimming removed 1 base from V and 0 bases from J, with 11 bases in between. Germline assignment: CDR1 SGHNT and CDR2 YENEEA. For the CDR3, the DNA is TGTGCCAGCAGCTTAGGGAGCGGTGCTAGCACAGATACGCAGTATTTT. As protein: CASSLGSGASTDTQYF.

Here the CDR3 DNA reads TGTGCCAGCCGCGGACAGGCTTGGGGAGAGCAGTTCTTC. Encoded protein: CASRGQAWGEQFF. The V call is TRBV11-3, the J call TRBJ2-1, with 7 bases lining up with TRBD1. Germline values: CDR1 SGHNT, CDR2 YENEEA. The CDR3 has 13 residues. V trimming: 8 bases; J trimming: 10 bases; junction bases outside the gene matches: 11.

This clone was detected only a few times. The chain uses TRBV6-6 and TRBJ2-7, with D perhaps TRBD1 (5 bases). The germline V gene encodes CDR1 MNHNY and CDR2 SVGAGI (reference sequence). The V gene lost 2 bases and the J gene lost 6 bases, with 14 bases spanning the gap. The CDR3 is made up of 14 amino acids. This CDR3 reads CASSYPETVSEQYF. For the CDR3, the DNA is TGTGCCAGCAGTTACCCCGAGACAGTGTCCGAGCAGTACTTC.

This clone was detected a few times. CDR3 loop: CASSEHPGGEQYF. CDR3 nucleotide sequence: TGTGCCAGCAGTGAACACCCGGGGGGCGAGCAGTACTTC. The V call is TRBV2, the J call TRBJ2-7; TRBD2 matches 7 bases. The ends lost 2 bases at V and 6 bases at J; junction bases unmatched: 4. CDR1 is SNHLY and CDR2 is FYNNEI in the germline V gene. The CDR3 totals 13 residues.

This clone appeared a few times. The chain combines TRBV28 with TRBJ2-6; no firm D call. With 7 bases removed from V and 0 bases from J, the gap between germline ends came to 10 bases. From germline, CDR1 is MDHEN and CDR2 SYDVKM. The CDR3 runs to 15 residues. The CDR3, as DNA: TGTGCCAGCACCCCCGGTGGCTCTGGGGCCAACGTCCTGACTTTC. Translated, it gives CASTPGGSGANVLTF.